The clone carrying this T cell receptor (beta chain) was counted many times. CDR3 length equals 14 residues. The germline V gene encodes CDR1 MDHEN and CDR2 SYDVKM. V lost 2 bases and J 3 bases, leaving 8 bases between the germline ends. Arm-PCR of CDR3 regions and iRepertoire HTBI primers were used to build TCR beta libraries. TCRdb redid the calling of the multiplex PCR reads with MiXCR, one entry per CDR3 protein. The data contain 600,000 to 800,000 distinct CDR3 sequences, about 30% of them singletons. The time point denotes: persistent/refractory GD, antithyroid drugs over 5 years with positive TRAb. PBMC-derived RNA was used for the TCR library. This specimen comes from a study of regulatory T cells in long-lasting Graves disease. Turning to the study itself: The definition of persistent Graves' disease was over 5 years of antithyroid drugs with positive TSH receptor antibodies.

This receptor was taken from a female donor with Graves disease. Sequenced here: peripheral blood mononuclear cells (PBMCs), sampled when the disease was refractory, from a patient treated with antithyroid drugs. The rearrangement links TRBV28 to TRBJ1-5; D uncertain. The CDR3 nucleotides are TGTGCCAGCAGTTTACTCACAGTCAATCAGCCCCAGCATTTT. Protein: CASSLLTVNQPQHF.